Detailed here is one TCR beta chain. As yet, its antigen is unknown. V shed 4 bases, J shed 5 bases, and the junction held 8 bases outside the gene matches. Germline loops: CDR1 GTSNPN, CDR2 SVGIG (reference sequence). The CDR3 is made up of 13 amino acids. The data originate from a study of shared clonotypes between healthy human individuals. Findings and caveats of the study: Generally, naive subsets (rather than memory subsets) showed larger estimated richness. Although depth was large, rarefaction showed that sequencing of the sorted subsets was incomplete.

Sequencing was performed with immunoSEQ multiplex PCR; in TCRdb, only in-frame clones are kept and a portion is missing. Among about a million clones listed, 65% to 80% were seen once. The sequenced sample was memory CD4+ T cells sorted from blood. Subset here: CD45RA-negative fraction. The J gene is TRBJ2-7, the V gene TRBV30, with 7 nucleotides matching TRBD1. This clonotype was sampled from a man between 18 and 29 years old in good health. CDR3 DNA: TGTGCCTGGAAGACAGGGCCAGAAAACGAGCAGTACTTC. Amino acids: CAWKTGPENEQYF.